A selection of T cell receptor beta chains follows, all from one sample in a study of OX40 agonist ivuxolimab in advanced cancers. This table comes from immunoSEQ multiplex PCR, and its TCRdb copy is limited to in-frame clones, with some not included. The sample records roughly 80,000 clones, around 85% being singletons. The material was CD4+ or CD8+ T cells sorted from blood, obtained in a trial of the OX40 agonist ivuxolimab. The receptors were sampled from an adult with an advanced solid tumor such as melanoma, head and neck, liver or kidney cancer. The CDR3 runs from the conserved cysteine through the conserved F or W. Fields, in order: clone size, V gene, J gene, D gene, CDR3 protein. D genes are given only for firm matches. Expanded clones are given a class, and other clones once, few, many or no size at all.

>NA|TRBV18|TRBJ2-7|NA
CASSPPVGGYEQYF
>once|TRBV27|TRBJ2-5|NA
CASSKTEKETQYF
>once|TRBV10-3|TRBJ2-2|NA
CAISSPPGQDTGELFF
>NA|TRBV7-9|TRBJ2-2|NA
CASSLARGNTGELFF
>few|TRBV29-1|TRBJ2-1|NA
CSVDQTGSDEQFF
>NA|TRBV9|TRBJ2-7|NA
CASSVGAATYEQYF
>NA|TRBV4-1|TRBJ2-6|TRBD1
CASSQDRDRVLQGANVLTF
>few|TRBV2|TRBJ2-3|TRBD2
CASQAGGRDTQYF
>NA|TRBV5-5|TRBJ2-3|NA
CASSIQLSGGGSTDTQYF
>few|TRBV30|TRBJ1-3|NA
CAWSVIAGNTIYF
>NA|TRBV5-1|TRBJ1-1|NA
CASSAAGREAFF
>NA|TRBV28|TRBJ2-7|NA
CASRPQGGGYEQYF
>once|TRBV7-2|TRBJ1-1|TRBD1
CASSQTGGLTEAFF
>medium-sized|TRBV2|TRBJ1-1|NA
CASSVSSTLLNTEAFF
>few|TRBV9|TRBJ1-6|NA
CASSVGPNNSPLHF
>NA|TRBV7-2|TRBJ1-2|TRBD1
CASSSQGISSGYTF
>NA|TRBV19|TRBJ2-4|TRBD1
CASSIGDRGSSKAKNIQYF
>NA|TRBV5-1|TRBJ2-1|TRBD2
CASSLGELAGYNEQFF
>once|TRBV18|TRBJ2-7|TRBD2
CASSPSSGRGGEQYF
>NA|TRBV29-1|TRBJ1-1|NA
CSVPGQGMNTEAFF
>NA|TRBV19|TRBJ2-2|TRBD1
CASRDRGNTGELFF
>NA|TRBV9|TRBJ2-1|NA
CASSVAGTYNEQFF